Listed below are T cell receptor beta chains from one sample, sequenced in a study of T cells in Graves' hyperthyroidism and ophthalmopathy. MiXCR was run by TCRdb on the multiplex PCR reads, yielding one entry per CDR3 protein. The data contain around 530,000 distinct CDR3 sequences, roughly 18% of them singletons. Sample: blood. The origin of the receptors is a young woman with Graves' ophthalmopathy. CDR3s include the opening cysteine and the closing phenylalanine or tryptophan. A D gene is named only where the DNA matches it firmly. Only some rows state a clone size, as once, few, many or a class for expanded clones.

TGCAGCGTTGCCGGGACATCACCCTATGGCTACACCTTC | CSVAGTSPYGYTF | - | - | TRBJ1-2 | TRBV29-1
TGTGCCACCAGTGCCAGGACCGGGGTCGGTTACGAGCAGTACTTC | CATSARTGVGYEQYF | - | many | TRBJ2-7 | TRBV24-1
TGTGCCAGCAGCTTACAGGGTGGCGGCTATGGCTACACCTTC | CASSLQGGGYGYTF | - | many | TRBJ1-2 | TRBV13
TGTGCCAGCCGACTAGCGGGGGAGCAGTACTTC | CASRLAGEQYF | TRBD2 | many | TRBJ2-7 | TRBV27
TGCAGTGCTAGGACCGGGACATACCTCACAGATACGCAGTATTTT | CSARTGTYLTDTQYF | - | many | TRBJ2-3 | TRBV20-1
TGTGCCAGCAGCTTGGAAGGACAGGGGGATTCCTACGAGCAGTACTTC | CASSLEGQGDSYEQYF | TRBD1 | - | TRBJ2-7 | TRBV5-8
TGTGCCAGCAGTTTATATGGGGAGGTGCGCACTGAAGCTTTCTTT | CASSLYGEVRTEAFF | - | many | TRBJ1-1 | TRBV28
TGTGCCAGCGGACGGGAGGCCCAAGAGACCCAGTACTTC | CASGREAQETQYF | TRBD2 | many | TRBJ2-5 | TRBV6-1
TGTGCCAGCAGTGAGGCAGGGGGCTCAGGCACAGATACGCAGTATTTT | CASSEAGGSGTDTQYF | TRBD1 | many | TRBJ2-3 | TRBV2
TGTGCCAGCAGTTTATCGCGGAGCTACAATGAGCAGTTCTTC | CASSLSRSYNEQFF | - | many | TRBJ2-1 | TRBV28
TGCGCCAGCAGCTTCTACCGGGAGAACACTGAAGCTTTCTTT | CASSFYRENTEAFF | - | - | TRBJ1-1 | TRBV5-1
TGTGCCAGCAGCTTACGGGCTAGCGGGCCCGAGCAGTACTTC | CASSLRASGPEQYF | TRBD2 | - | TRBJ2-7 | TRBV13
TGTGCCAGCGGTCCGACAGGGGGCATGCTACTGTCCTACGAGCAGTACTTC | CASGPTGGMLLSYEQYF | TRBD1 | - | TRBJ2-7 | TRBV28
TGTGCCACCAGTGATTATCAGCGGGAGGTCACCGGGGAGCTGTTTTTT | CATSDYQREVTGELFF | TRBD2 | - | TRBJ2-2 | TRBV24-1
TGTGCCAGCCGTACGGGTGCGGGGGGTTATTCACCCCTCCACTTT | CASRTGAGGYSPLHF | - | many | TRBJ1-6 | TRBV6-2/TRBV6-3
TGCGCCAGCAGCCATGAGGGGGGACGGGATAATTCACCCCTCCACTTT | CASSHEGGRDNSPLHF | - | - | TRBJ1-6 | TRBV4-1
TGTGCCAGCAGTTACTCGAGGAGGGGAGATCCCTACAATGAGCAGTTCTTC | CASSYSRRGDPYNEQFF | - | few | TRBJ2-1 | TRBV6-2/TRBV6-3
TGCGCCAGCAGCAGGGGAGATGGCGGCACAGATACGCAGTATTTT | CASSRGDGGTDTQYF | - | - | TRBJ2-3 | TRBV5-1
TGTGCCAGCAGCTCCCAGCGGGGGGCTAGCACAGATACGCAGTATTTT | CASSSQRGASTDTQYF | TRBD2 | many | TRBJ2-3 | TRBV7-9
TGTGCCAGCTCACCACGCGTAGCGGGAGCCACAGATACGCAGTATTTT | CASSPRVAGATDTQYF | TRBD2 | many | TRBJ2-3 | TRBV18
TGTGCCAGCAGTATCCATCCCGAGGGGTACGAGCAGTACTTC | CASSIHPEGYEQYF | - | many | TRBJ2-7 | TRBV27
TGTGCCAGCTCAGGACAGGGCAATGAGCAGTTCTTC | CASSGQGNEQFF | TRBD1 | many | TRBJ2-1 | TRBV18
TGTGCCATCAGCCTACAGGGGAATGAAAAACTGTTTTTT | CAISLQGNEKLFF | TRBD1 | few | TRBJ1-4 | TRBV10-3
TGCGCCAGCTGCGGGACTAGGAACACCGGGGAGCTGTTTTTT | CASCGTRNTGELFF | TRBD2 | few | TRBJ2-2 | TRBV28
TGTGCCAGCAGCAGAGATGGCGGGGCTGGGAACATTCAGTACTTC | CASSRDGGAGNIQYF | - | - | TRBJ2-4 | TRBV6-1
TGTGCCAGCAGCCTCTCGGACAGGGAATATGGCTACACCTTC | CASSLSDREYGYTF | TRBD1 | many | TRBJ1-2 | TRBV3-1
TGTGCCAGCAGTGAAAGGACCGGGGAGAGGGAGCAGTTCTTC | CASSERTGEREQFF | - | many | TRBJ2-1 | TRBV2
TGTGCCAGCAGTTACTCGAATTGGGACGGGCGGGATTCCTACAATGAGCAGTTCTTC | CASSYSNWDGRDSYNEQFF | - | - | TRBJ2-1 | TRBV6-5
TGCGCCAGCAGCCAAGATCTGACAGCCGCCCAGCCCCAGCATTTT | CASSQDLTAAQPQHF | - | few | TRBJ1-5 | TRBV4-1
TGCGCCAGCAGCTCGACAGACGGGTATGGCTACACCTTC | CASSSTDGYGYTF | - | many | TRBJ1-2 | TRBV5-1